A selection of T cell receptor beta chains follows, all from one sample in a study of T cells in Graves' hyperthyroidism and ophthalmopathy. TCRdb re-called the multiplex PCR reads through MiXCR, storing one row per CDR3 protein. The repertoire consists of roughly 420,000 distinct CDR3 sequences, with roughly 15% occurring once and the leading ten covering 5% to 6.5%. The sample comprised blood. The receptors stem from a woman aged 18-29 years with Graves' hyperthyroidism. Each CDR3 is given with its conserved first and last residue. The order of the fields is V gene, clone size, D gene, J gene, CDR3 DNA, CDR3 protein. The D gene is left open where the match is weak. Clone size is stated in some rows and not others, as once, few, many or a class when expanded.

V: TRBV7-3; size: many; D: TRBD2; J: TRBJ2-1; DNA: TGTGCCAGCAGCCCGACTAGCGGGAGGGCCGTTAGGTCCTACAATGAGCAGTTCTTC; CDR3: CASSPTSGRAVRSYNEQFF
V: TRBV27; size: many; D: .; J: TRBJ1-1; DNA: TGTGCCAGCAGTTCGACGGAGGCCACTGAAGCTTTCTTT; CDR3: CASSSTEATEAFF
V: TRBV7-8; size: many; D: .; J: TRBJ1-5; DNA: TGTGCCAGCAGCTCTCTACCGGGACCCCAGAGCAATCAGCCCCAGCATTTT; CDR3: CASSSLPGPQSNQPQHF
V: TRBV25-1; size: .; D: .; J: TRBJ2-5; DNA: TGTGCCAGCAGAGGAGCGGGACAATCCTGGTACTTC; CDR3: CASRGAGQSWYF
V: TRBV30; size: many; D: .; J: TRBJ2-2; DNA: TGTGCCTGGAGTTTGGGCGTGGTAGGAAACACCGGGGAGCTGTTTTTT; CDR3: CAWSLGVVGNTGELFF
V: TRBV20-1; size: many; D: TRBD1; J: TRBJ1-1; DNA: TGCAGTGCTAGCGGGCTTTATTCGTCACAGGGGGCCGGAACTGAAGCTTTCTTT; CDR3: CSASGLYSSQGAGTEAFF
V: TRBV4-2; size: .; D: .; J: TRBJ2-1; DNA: TGTGCCAGCAGCCAAGAGGGACGAGTGGGACCCTACAATGAGCAGTTCTTC; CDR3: CASSQEGRVGPYNEQFF
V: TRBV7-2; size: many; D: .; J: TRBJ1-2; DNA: TGTGCCAGCAGCTCGACCCGCTATGGCTACACCTTC; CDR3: CASSSTRYGYTF
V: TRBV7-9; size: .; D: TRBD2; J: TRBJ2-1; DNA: TGTGCCAGCAGCGGAGGACCAGCGGGAGGGTACAATGAGCAGTTCTTC; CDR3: CASSGGPAGGYNEQFF
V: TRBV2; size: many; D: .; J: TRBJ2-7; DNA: TGTGCCAGCAGTGAATCTCGCCGGGATCTTCCCTACGAGCAGTACTTC; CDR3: CASSESRRDLPYEQYF
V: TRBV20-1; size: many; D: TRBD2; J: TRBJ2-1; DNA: TGCAGTGGGATCCCGGGACTAGCGGCCGGTGAGCAGTTCTTC; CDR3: CSGIPGLAAGEQFF
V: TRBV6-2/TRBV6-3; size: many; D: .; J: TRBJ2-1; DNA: TGTGCCAGCAGGACAGACCGGGCCCTCAATGAGCAGTTCTTC; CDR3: CASRTDRALNEQFF
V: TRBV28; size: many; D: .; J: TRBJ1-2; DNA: TGTGCCAGCAGTCCCGGAACCTATGGCTACACCTTC; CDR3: CASSPGTYGYTF
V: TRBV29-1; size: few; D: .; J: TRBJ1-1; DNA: TGCAGCGCAAAGGACCAGATTAACACTGAAGCTTTCTTT; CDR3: CSAKDQINTEAFF